Listed below are T cell receptor beta chains from one sample, sequenced in a study of cytomegalovirus exposure and HLA in healthy donors. Measured with immunoSEQ multiplex PCR; TCRdb has only the in-frame clones, and not every one. The sample has roughly 130,000 clones, around 66% seen once. Sequences were obtained from PBMCs. These receptors all stem from a man between 18 and 29 years old in good health and CMV-seronegative. Both conserved end residues are part of each CDR3. The order of the fields is clone size, J gene, V gene, D gene, CDR3 protein, CDR3 DNA. The D gene is left open where the match is weak. Some rows have no size entry. The others give once, few or many, or a class for an expanded clone.

clone_size: -
j_call: TRBJ2-1
v_call: TRBV14
d_call: TRBD2
cdr3_aa: CASSHPGGLAAKSSYNEQFF
cdr3_nt: TGTGCCAGCAGCCACCCTGGGGGACTAGCGGCGAAGAGCTCCTACAATGAGCAGTTCTTC

clone_size: few
j_call: TRBJ2-2
v_call: TRBV19
d_call: TRBD2
cdr3_aa: CASSPTLGLAANTGELFF
cdr3_nt: TGTGCCAGTAGTCCCACCTTGGGACTAGCGGCCAACACCGGGGAGCTGTTTTTT

clone_size: -
j_call: TRBJ2-1
v_call: TRBV7-6
d_call: -
cdr3_aa: CASSLVGARGQFF
cdr3_nt: TGTGCCAGCAGCTTAGTGGGAGCCCGGGGTCAGTTCTTC

clone_size: few
j_call: TRBJ2-7
v_call: TRBV5-1
d_call: -
cdr3_aa: CASSEGTLSSYEQYF
cdr3_nt: TGCGCCAGCAGCGAAGGGACACTTAGCTCCTACGAGCAGTACTTC

clone_size: -
j_call: TRBJ2-7
v_call: TRBV19
d_call: -
cdr3_aa: CASSRGDYEQYF
cdr3_nt: TGTGCCAGTAGTAGGGGGGACTACGAGCAGTACTTC

clone_size: few
j_call: TRBJ2-1
v_call: TRBV25-1
d_call: -
cdr3_aa: CASRPRDSSEQFF
cdr3_nt: TGTGCCAGCAGGCCACGGGACTCTTCTGAGCAGTTCTTC

clone_size: -
j_call: TRBJ1-2
v_call: TRBV14
d_call: -
cdr3_aa: CASSQGHKINYGYTF
cdr3_nt: TGTGCCAGCAGCCAAGGGCACAAGATCAACTATGGCTACACCTTC

clone_size: -
j_call: TRBJ1-3
v_call: TRBV9
d_call: TRBD1
cdr3_aa: CASSRQPPGQGGNTIYF
cdr3_nt: TGTGCCAGCAGCCGACAGCCGCCCGGACAGGGCGGAAACACCATATATTTT

clone_size: -
j_call: TRBJ2-1
v_call: TRBV15
d_call: TRBD1
cdr3_aa: CATNPGQGAEQFF
cdr3_nt: TGTGCCACCAACCCGGGACAGGGAGCTGAGCAGTTCTTC

clone_size: -
j_call: TRBJ1-1
v_call: TRBV2
d_call: -
cdr3_aa: CASTPRGGTEAFF
cdr3_nt: TGTGCCAGCACACCTCGGGGGGGCACTGAAGCTTTCTTT

clone_size: -
j_call: TRBJ2-7
v_call: TRBV5-1
d_call: TRBD1
cdr3_aa: CASSLQGDYEQYF
cdr3_nt: TGCGCCAGCAGTCTCCAGGGGGACTACGAGCAGTACTTC

clone_size: -
j_call: TRBJ1-2
v_call: TRBV30
d_call: -
cdr3_aa: CAWTRERGRGYGYTF
cdr3_nt: TGTGCCTGGACCCGGGAGCGGGGGAGGGGCTATGGCTACACCTTC

clone_size: -
j_call: TRBJ2-2
v_call: TRBV10-3
d_call: TRBD2
cdr3_aa: CAIRIGTSGRATGELFF
cdr3_nt: TGTGCCATCAGGATTGGGACTAGCGGGAGGGCCACCGGGGAGCTGTTTTTT

clone_size: -
j_call: TRBJ1-4
v_call: TRBV9
d_call: TRBD1
cdr3_aa: CASSAAGTGHEKLFF
cdr3_nt: TGTGCCAGCAGCGCCGCAGGGACAGGGCATGAAAAACTGTTTTTT

clone_size: -
j_call: TRBJ1-5
v_call: TRBV4-1
d_call: -
cdr3_aa: CASSQERRINQPQHF
cdr3_nt: TGCGCCAGCAGCCAAGAGAGGCGGATAAATCAGCCCCAGCATTTT

clone_size: -
j_call: TRBJ2-5
v_call: TRBV30
d_call: TRBD1
cdr3_aa: CAWSYGQGYEETQYF
cdr3_nt: TGTGCCTGGAGTTATGGACAGGGGTACGAAGAGACCCAGTACTTC

clone_size: -
j_call: TRBJ2-2
v_call: TRBV7-8
d_call: TRBD2
cdr3_aa: CASSRTGLPRMELFF
cdr3_nt: TGTGCCAGCAGCCGTACGGGACTACCCCGTATGGAGCTGTTTTTT

clone_size: few
j_call: TRBJ2-7
v_call: TRBV28
d_call: TRBD2
cdr3_aa: CASSPPPGLASYEQYF
cdr3_nt: TGTGCCAGCAGTCCCCCCCCGGGACTAGCCTCCTACGAGCAGTACTTC

clone_size: -
j_call: TRBJ2-3
v_call: TRBV7-3
d_call: TRBD2
cdr3_aa: CASSLGSGGTDTQYF
cdr3_nt: TGTGCCAGCAGCTTAGGGAGCGGGGGCACAGATACGCAGTATTTT

clone_size: few
j_call: TRBJ2-5
v_call: TRBV5-4
d_call: -
cdr3_aa: CASSLAGRAPVTQYF
cdr3_nt: TGTGCCAGCAGCTTGGCCGGGAGAGCCCCTGTGACCCAGTACTTC

clone_size: few
j_call: TRBJ1-5
v_call: TRBV6-6
d_call: TRBD1
cdr3_aa: CASHTGTGVVDQPQHF
cdr3_nt: TGTGCCAGCCATACTGGGACAGGGGTCGTGGACCAGCCCCAGCATTTT

clone_size: -
j_call: TRBJ2-5
v_call: TRBV15
d_call: -
cdr3_aa: CATSRVGGGYQETQYF
cdr3_nt: TGTGCCACCAGCAGAGTGGGAGGGGGGTACCAAGAGACCCAGTACTTC